This passage covers 15 T cell receptor beta chains from one sample sequenced in a study of breast tumors, draining lymph nodes, adjacent tissues. Each CDR3 protein is one row after TCRdb ran MiXCR on the multiplex PCR reads. The data contain 20,000 to 25,000 distinct CDR3 sequences, around 40% of them seen just once; the ten biggest clones take up around a quarter. Sequencing was performed on breast tumor tissue. All receptors come from a female donor with breast cancer. Some clones in this sample may be carry-over from other donors' samples.

This clonotype occurred once. This chain connects TRBV24-1 to TRBJ1-1; D possibly corresponds to TRBD1 (5 bases). Germline V gene sequence: CDR1 KGHDR, CDR2 SFDVKD. This CDR3 is 14 amino acids long. V was shortened by 6 bases and J by 3 bases, with 13 bases between the two germline ends. CDR3 sequence reads: CATSSGTGDTEAFF. The CDR3 DNA follows: TGTGCCACCAGTTCCGGGACGGGAGACACTGAAGCTTTCTTT.

This rearrangement joins TRBV2 to TRBJ1-2, with D perhaps matching TRBD1 (5 bases). The CDR3 is 14 amino acids. Trimming shortened V by 5 bases and J by 8 bases, and 18 bases separated the two germline ends. The germline V gene encodes CDR1 SNHLY and CDR2 FYNNEI. The CDR3 DNA reads as TGTGCCAGCAGTCCAACTCGGGCAGGGATAGGCTACACCTTC. This codes for CASSPTRAGIGYTF. The full variable domain, with the rest looked up from reference TRBV2 and TRBJ1-2, is EPEVTQTPSHQVTQMGQEVILRCVPISNHLYFYWYRQILGQKVEFLVSFYNNEISEKSEIFDDQFSVERPDGSNFTLKIRSTKLEDSAMYFCASSPTRAGIGYTFGSGTRLTVV.

This clonotype has a count of ten or more. CDR3 sequence reads: CASSVDSADTQYF. CDR3 DNA sequence: TGTGCCAGCAGCGTAGACAGCGCAGATACGCAGTATTTT. The chain uses TRBV9 and TRBJ2-3; D ambiguous. CDR3 length: 13 amino acids. Trimming took 0 bases from V and 4 from J, leaving 6 bases between them. CDR1 and CDR2 (germline): SGDLS, YYNGEE.

Of note for this clonotype: The CDR3 carries no conserved terminal phenylalanine or tryptophan, so it likely arises from a read error. The chain joins TRBV20-1 to TRBJ1-3, with no clear D. Between the trimmed V and J ends, which lost 4 bases and 0 bases, there was a span of 10 bases. This CDR3 contains 14 residues. In germline, CDR1 is DFQATT, CDR2 SNEGSKA (reference sequence). The CDR3 sequence is CSANKLNSGNTIYS. CDR3 sequence (DNA): TGCAGTGCTAATAAATTAAACTCTGGAAACACCATATATTCT.

The V and J genes are TRBV6-5 and TRBJ2-1; D is ambiguous. CDR1 and CDR2 from the germline V gene are MNHEY and SVGAGI. The CDR3 loop spans 15 amino acids. V lost 7 bases to trimming and J lost 1 base, with 14 bases between them. CDR3 protein: CASTPLAGSYNEQFF. The CDR3 DNA sequence: TGTGCCAGCACTCCACTGGCAGGTTCCTACAATGAGCAGTTCTTC.

This clonotype was observed many times. It may be a read error: a sequence one base away is much more abundant. J is TRBJ2-7 and V is TRBV20-1; no firm D call. The CDR3 is 11 amino acids. Germline V gene data show CDR1 as DFQATT and CDR2 as SNEGSKA (reference sequence). CDR3 nucleotides: TGCAGTGCTAGAGTCCCCAACGAGCAGTCCTTC. This encodes CSARVPNEQSF.

This clonotype was counted once. The gene calls are TRBV5-1 and TRBJ2-6, with unresolved D. Trimming pared 4 bases from V and 4 bases from J, leaving 12 bases between. Germline assignment: CDR1 SGHRS and CDR2 YFSETQ. This CDR3 contains 15 residues. The CDR3 sequence is CASSMAPSGANVLTF. DNA for the CDR3: TGCGCCAGCAGCATGGCTCCCTCGGGGGCCAACGTCCTGACTTTC. Full variable domain (missing parts from reference TRBV5-1 and TRBJ2-6): KAGVTQTPRYLIKTRGQQVTLSCSPISGHRSVSWYQQTPGQGLQFLFEYFSETQRNKGNFPGRFSGRQFSNSRSEMNVSTLELGDSALYLCASSMAPSGANVLTFGAGSRLTVL.

By its share, this clonotype is medium-sized. The chain has TRBV7-8 and TRBJ2-5, with 7 bases fitting TRBD2. The CDR3 contains 13 residues. V lost 7 bases and J lost 5; bases outside the gene matches: 7. Per the germline V gene, CDR1 is SGHVS and CDR2 is FQNEAQ. The CDR3 bases are TGTGCCAGCAACCCTAGCGGCTTTGAGACCCAGTACTTC. Its protein is CASNPSGFETQYF.

This chain links TRBV7-8 with TRBJ2-3; 7 nucleotides match TRBD2. The junction had 12 bases not matched to a gene; V was cut back by 5 bases and J by 4 bases. This CDR3 spans 16 amino acids. Germline V gene data show CDR1 as SGHVS and CDR2 as FQNEAQ. The CDR3 loop reads CASSPSWTGRADTQYF. The CDR3 bases are TGTGCCAGCAGCCCGAGCTGGACGGGGAGGGCAGATACGCAGTATTTT.

The sample holds many counts of this clonotype. V and J are TRBV30 and TRBJ2-1, with 15 bases identical to TRBD2. Germline CDR1 reads GTSNPN; CDR2 reads SVGIG (reference sequence). Unmatched junction bases numbered 1, after V lost 8 bases and J lost 5 bases. This CDR3 contains 13 residues. The CDR3 nucleotides are TGTGCCCGGACTAGCGGGGGGGACAATGAGCAGTTCTTC. Its protein is CARTSGGDNEQFF.

This clonotype was detected many times. CDR3 sequence: CASSPGVEQFF. For the CDR3, the DNA is TGTGCCAGCAGCCCGGGGGTTGAGCAGTTCTTC. J is TRBJ2-1 and V is TRBV11-3; maybe TRBD2 (6 bases). CDR1 is SGHNT, CDR2 YENEEA, per germline. The CDR3 is made up of 11 amino acids. Trimming stripped 5 bases from V and 9 bases from J, with 8 bases between.

This sequence joins TRBV9 and TRBJ1-6; perhaps TRBD1 as D (6 bases). V was pared by 0 bases and J by 7 bases, with 11 bases between. Germline V gives CDR1 SGDLS, CDR2 YYNGEE. The CDR3 is 15 residues long. The CDR3 coding sequence is TGTGCCAGCAGCGTAGGGAACAGGGAAAATTCACCCCTCCACTTT. This sequence encodes CASSVGNRENSPLHF. The full variable domain, its missing parts supplied by reference TRBV9 and TRBJ1-6, is DSGVTQTPKHLITATGQRVTLRCSPRSGDLSVYWYQQSLDQGLQFLIQYYNGEERAKGNILERFSAQQFPDLHSELNLSSLELGDSALYFCASSVGNRENSPLHFGNGTRLTVT.

This clonotype was detected ten times or more. The chain has TRBV12-3 or TRBV12-4 and TRBJ2-5; 7 bases map to TRBD2. The CDR3 extends over 15 amino acids. After removal of 3 bases from V and 3 bases from J, the junction contained 7 bases not matched to a gene. The CDR3 loop reads CASSFYRGDEETQYF. CDR3 sequence (DNA): TGTGCCAGCAGTTTCTACCGGGGGGACGAAGAGACCCAGTACTTC.

The CDR3 nucleotides are TGTGCCAGCAGCTTGGGGGAGGGCCCTTACGAGCAGTACTTC. It specifies CASSLGEGPYEQYF. V usage is TRBV11-2 and J usage is TRBJ2-7; 7 bases map to TRBD2. CDR1 and CDR2 (germline): SGHAT, FQNNGV. V trimming: 3 bases; J trimming: 4 bases; junction bases outside the gene matches: 6. The CDR3 runs 14 residues.

The CDR3 loop is CASRSRTNTGELFF. The CDR3 coding sequence is TGTGCCAGCAGGTCGCGGACGAACACCGGGGAGCTGTTTTTT. The V and J genes are TRBV2 and TRBJ2-2; D unclear. V lost 6 bases, J lost 0 bases, and 8 bases lay in between. The CDR3 is 14 residues long. The germline V gene encodes CDR1 SNHLY and CDR2 FYNNEI.